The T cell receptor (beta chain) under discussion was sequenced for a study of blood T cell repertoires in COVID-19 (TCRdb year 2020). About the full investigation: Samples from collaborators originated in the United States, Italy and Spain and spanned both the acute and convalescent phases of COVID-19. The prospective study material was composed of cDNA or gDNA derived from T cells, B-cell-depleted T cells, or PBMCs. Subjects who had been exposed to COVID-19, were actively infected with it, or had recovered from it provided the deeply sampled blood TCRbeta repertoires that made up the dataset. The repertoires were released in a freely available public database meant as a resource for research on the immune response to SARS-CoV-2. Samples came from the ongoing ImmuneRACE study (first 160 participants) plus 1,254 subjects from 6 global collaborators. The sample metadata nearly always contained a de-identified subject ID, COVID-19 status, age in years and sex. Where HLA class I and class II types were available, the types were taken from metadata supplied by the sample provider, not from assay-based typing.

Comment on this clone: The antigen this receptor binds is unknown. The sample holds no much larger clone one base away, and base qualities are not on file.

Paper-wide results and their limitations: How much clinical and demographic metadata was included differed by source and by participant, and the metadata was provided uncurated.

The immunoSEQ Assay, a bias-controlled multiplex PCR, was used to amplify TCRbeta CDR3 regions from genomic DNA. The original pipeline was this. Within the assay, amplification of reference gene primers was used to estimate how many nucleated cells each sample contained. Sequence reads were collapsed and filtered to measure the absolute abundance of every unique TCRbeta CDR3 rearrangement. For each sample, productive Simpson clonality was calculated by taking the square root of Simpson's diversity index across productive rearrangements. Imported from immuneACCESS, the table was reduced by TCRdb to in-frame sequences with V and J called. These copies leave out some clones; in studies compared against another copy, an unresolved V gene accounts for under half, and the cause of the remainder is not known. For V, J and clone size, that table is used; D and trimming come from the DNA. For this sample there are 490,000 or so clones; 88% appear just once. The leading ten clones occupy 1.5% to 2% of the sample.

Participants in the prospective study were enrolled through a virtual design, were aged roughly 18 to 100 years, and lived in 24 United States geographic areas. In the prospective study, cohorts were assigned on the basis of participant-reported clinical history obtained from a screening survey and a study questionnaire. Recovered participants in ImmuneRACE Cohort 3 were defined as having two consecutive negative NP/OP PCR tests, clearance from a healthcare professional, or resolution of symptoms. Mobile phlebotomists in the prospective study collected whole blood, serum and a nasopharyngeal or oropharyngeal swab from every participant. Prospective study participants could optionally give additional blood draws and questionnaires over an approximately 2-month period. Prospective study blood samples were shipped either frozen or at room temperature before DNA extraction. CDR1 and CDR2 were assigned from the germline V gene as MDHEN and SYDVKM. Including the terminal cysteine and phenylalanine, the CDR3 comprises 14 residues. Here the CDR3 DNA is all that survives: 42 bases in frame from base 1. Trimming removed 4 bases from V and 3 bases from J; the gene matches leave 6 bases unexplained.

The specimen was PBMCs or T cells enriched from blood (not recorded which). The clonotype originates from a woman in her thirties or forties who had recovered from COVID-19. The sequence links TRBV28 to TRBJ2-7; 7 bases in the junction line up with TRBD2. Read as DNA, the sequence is TGTGCCAGCAGTTCGGGAGGTTACAACTACGAGCAGTACTTC. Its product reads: CASSSGGYNYEQYF.